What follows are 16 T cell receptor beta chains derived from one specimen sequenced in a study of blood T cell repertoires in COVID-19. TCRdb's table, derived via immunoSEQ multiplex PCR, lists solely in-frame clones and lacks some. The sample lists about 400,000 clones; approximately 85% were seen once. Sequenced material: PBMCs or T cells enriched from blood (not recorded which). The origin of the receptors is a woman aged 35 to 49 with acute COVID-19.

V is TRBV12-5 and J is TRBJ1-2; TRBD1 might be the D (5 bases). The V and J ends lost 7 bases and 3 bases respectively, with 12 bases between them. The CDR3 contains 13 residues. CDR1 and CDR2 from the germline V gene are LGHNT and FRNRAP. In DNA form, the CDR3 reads TGTGCTAGTGCCCCAGGGTCAGACTATGGCTACACCTTC. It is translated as CASAPGSDYGYTF.

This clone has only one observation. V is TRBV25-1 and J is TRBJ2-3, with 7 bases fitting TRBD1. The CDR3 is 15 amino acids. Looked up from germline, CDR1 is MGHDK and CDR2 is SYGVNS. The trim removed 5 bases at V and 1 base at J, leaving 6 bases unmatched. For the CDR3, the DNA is TGTGCCAGCAGTAGACAGGGAGTGGGCACAGATACGCAGTATTTT. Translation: CASSRQGVGTDTQYF.

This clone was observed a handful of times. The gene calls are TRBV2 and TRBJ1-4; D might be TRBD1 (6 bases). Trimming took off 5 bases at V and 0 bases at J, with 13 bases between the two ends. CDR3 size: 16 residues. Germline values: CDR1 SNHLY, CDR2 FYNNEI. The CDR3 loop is CASSIDRPATNEKLFF. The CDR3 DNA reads TGTGCCAGCAGTATTGACAGGCCTGCAACTAATGAAAAACTGTTTTTT.

The chain's CDR3 is CASSLVSGTGGNQPQHF. As DNA, the CDR3 is TGTGCCAGCAGTTTAGTTTCCGGGACAGGGGGCAATCAGCCCCAGCATTTT. J is TRBJ1-5 and V is TRBV27; 10 bases map to TRBD1. The CDR3 sequence is 17 residues long. Unmatched junction bases numbered 6, after V lost 2 bases and J lost 2 bases. Germline assignment: CDR1 MNHEY and CDR2 SMNVEV (reference sequence).

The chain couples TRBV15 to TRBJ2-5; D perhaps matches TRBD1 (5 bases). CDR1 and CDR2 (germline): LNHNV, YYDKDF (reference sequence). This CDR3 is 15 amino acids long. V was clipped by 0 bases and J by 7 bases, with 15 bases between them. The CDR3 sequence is CATSRDARATGTQYF. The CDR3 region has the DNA TGTGCCACCAGCAGAGATGCCAGGGCGACGGGGACCCAGTACTTC.

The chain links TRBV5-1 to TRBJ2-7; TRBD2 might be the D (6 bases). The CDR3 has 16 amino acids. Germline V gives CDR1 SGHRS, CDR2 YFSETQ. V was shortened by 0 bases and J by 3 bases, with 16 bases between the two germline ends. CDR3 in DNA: TGCGCCAGCAGCTTGGGGGTGGGGCGGGGCTACTACGAGCAGTACTTC. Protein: CASSLGVGRGYYEQYF.

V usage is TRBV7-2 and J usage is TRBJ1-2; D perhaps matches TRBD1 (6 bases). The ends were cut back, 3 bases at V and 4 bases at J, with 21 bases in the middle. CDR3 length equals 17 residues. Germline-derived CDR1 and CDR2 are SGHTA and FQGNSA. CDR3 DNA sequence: TGTGCCAGCAGCTTGGCACGTCCTAACTTAGGGGGCTATGGCTACACCTTC. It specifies CASSLARPNLGGYGYTF.

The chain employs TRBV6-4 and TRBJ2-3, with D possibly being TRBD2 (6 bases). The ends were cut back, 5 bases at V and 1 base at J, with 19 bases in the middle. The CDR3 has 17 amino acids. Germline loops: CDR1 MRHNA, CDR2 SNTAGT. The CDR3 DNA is TGTGCCAGCAGTTGGGACGGGACCGGGGGAGGCACAGATACGCAGTATTTT. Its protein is CASSWDGTGGGTDTQYF.

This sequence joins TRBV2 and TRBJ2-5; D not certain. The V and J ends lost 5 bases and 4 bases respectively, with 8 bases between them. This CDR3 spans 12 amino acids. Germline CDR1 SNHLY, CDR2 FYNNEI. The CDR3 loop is CASSSFLETQYF. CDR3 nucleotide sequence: TGTGCCAGCAGTTCCTTTTTAGAGACCCAGTACTTC.

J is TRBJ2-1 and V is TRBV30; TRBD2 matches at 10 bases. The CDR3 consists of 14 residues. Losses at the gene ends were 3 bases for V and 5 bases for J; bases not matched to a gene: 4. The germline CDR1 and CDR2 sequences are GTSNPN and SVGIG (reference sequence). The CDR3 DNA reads TGTGCCTGGAGAGCGGGGGGGCCCCACAATGAGCAGTTCTTC. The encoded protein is CAWRAGGPHNEQFF.

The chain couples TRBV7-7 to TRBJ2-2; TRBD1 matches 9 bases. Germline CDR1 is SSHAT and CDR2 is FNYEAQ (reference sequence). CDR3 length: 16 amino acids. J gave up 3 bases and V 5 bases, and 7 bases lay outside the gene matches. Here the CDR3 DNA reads TGTGCCAGCAGCCCGCGACAGGGGGGGGACACCGGGGAGCTGTTTTTT. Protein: CASSPRQGGDTGELFF.

As DNA, the CDR3 is TGCAGTGCTAGTTTATACAGTGGGACAGGGAAAGAGACCCAGTACTTC. Translation: CSASLYSGTGKETQYF. The J gene is TRBJ2-5, the V gene TRBV20-1; 9 positions match TRBD1. CDR3 length: 16 residues. With V trimmed by 3 bases and J by 3 bases, 11 bases remained unmatched. Germline CDR1 reads DFQATT; CDR2 reads SNEGSKA (reference sequence).

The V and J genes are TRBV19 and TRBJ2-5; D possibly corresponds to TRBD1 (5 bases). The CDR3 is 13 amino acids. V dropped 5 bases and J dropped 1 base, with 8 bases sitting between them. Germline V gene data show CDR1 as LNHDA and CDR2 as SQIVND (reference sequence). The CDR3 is CASSRQFQETQYF. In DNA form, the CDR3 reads TGTGCCAGTAGTCGACAGTTCCAAGAGACCCAGTACTTC.

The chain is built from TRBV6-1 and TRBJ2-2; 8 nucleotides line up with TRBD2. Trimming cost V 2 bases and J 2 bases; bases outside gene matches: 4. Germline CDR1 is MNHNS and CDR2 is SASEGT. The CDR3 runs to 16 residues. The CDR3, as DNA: TGTGCCAGCAGTGAACGGGGGGGGCTTAACACCGGGGAGCTGTTTTTT. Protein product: CASSERGGLNTGELFF.

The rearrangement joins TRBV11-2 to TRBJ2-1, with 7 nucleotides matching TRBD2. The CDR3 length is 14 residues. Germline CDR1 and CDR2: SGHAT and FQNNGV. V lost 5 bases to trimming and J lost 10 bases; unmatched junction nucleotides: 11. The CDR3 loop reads CASSIPRRDYEQFF. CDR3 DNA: TGTGCCAGCAGCATACCTCGCCGGGACTACGAGCAGTTCTTC.

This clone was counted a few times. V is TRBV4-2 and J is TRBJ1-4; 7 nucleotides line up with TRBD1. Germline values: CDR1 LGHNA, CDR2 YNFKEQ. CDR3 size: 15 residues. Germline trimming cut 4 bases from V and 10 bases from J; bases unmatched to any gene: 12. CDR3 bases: TGTGCCAGCAGCCGTAAGGGGACAGAGGTCGGAAAACTGTTTTTT. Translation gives CASSRKGTEVGKLFF.